The present T cell receptor (beta chain) was sequenced within a study of human T cells and chemical hapten exposure. About the study: Donors were sensitized with 2% DPC on the upper inner arm.

Via MiXCR, TCRdb re-called the RACE reads, giving one row per CDR3 protein. The sample shows fewer than 400,000 distinct CDR3 sequences, under 9% of them seen only once. This clonotype was counted between two and nine times. Its cognate antigen is unknown. Study conclusions and caveats: Relative to controls, expanded TCRs formed significantly more large CDR3 similarity clusters. The number of TCRs above 1 in 1000 frequency did not change after DPC sensitization.

Time point defined: patch test 1, 2 weeks after DPC sensitization. The treatment denotes: therapeutic diphenylcyclopropenone sensitization with weekly scalp DPC. The receptor's source is a woman under 30 with alopecia areata. Some clones in this sample may be carry-over from other donors' samples. This sample comprised whole blood, obtained in connection with sensitization to the hapten diphenylcyclopropenone (DPC).

For the CDR3, the DNA is TGTGCCAGCAGGAAAACAGGGTATGGGGCCAACGTCCTGACTTTC. It translates to CASRKTGYGANVLTF. The chain uses TRBV6-5 and TRBJ2-6, with D possibly matching TRBD1 (6 bases). Germline loops: CDR1 MNHEY, CDR2 SVGAGI. Trimming left V 6 bases short and J 3 bases short, with 12 bases between. The CDR3 covers 15 residues.